This T cell receptor (beta chain) originates from a study of blood T cells in healthy people across ages. Overall study results and limits: Because sorting was not performed, PBMCs prevented conclusive naive versus antigen-experienced comparison. Estimates based on one million T cells were treated as lower bounds.

Donors each provided ten milliliters of peripheral blood. With regard to this clonotype: Its target is unknown.

The second PCR ran about 6 to 12 cycles with a sample-barcoded 5' primer and J-beta primers. TCRdb analysed the 5' RACE reads with MiXCR anew, one entry per CDR3 protein. Of fewer than 900,000 distinct CDR3 sequences listed, roughly two fifths are singletons. The V segment lost 1 base and the J segment 2 bases; nucleotides outside the gene matches: 5. The germline gives CDR1 SGHTA, CDR2 FQGNSA. There are 16 residues in the CDR3. Material: blood. The receptor comes from a woman aged 55 to 70 in good health. The chain joins TRBV7-2 to TRBJ2-3; TRBD1 matches at 8 bases. CDR3: CASSLVGTGDTDTQYF. Written as DNA, the CDR3 is TGTGCCAGCAGCTTAGTAGGGACAGGAGACACAGATACGCAGTATTTT. Looking up the rest from reference TRBV7-2 and TRBJ2-3 gives the full variable domain: GAGVSQSPSNKVTEKGKDVELRCDPISGHTALYWYRQSLGQGLEFLIYFQGNSAPDKSGLPSDRFSAERTGGSVSTLTIQRTQQEDSAVYLCASSLVGTGDTDTQYFGPGTRLTVL.